The 8 T cell receptor beta chains reported below all come from one sample, sequenced in a study of blood T cell repertoires in COVID-19. Repertoires were generated with immunoSEQ multiplex PCR, while TCRdb's copy carries only in-frame clones and drops some. The data hold 150,000 or so clones, with 85% to 90% observed a single time. Sequenced sample: peripheral blood. These TCRs come from a man aged 18-30 years with COVID-19, enrolled during active disease.

The chain combines TRBV27 with TRBJ1-1; the match to TRBD1 covers 9 bases. The CDR3 runs 18 residues. Germline CDR1 MNHEY, CDR2 SMNVEV (reference sequence). V lost 4 bases to trimming and J lost 0 bases; unmatched junction nucleotides: 12. In nucleotides, the CDR3 is TGTGCCAGCAGTTATCGGGACAGGGTTGGGTCGATGAACACTGAAGCTTTCTTT. It yields the protein CASSYRDRVGSMNTEAFF.

The chain employs TRBV6-6 and TRBJ1-5; weak D call: TRBD1 (5 bases). The CDR3 covers 13 residues. In germline, CDR1 is MNHNY, CDR2 SVGAGI (reference sequence). V was trimmed by 6 bases and J by 5 bases, leaving 11 bases between them. The CDR3 DNA follows: TGTGCCAGCAGCCGGCAGGGATATCAGCCCCAGCATTTT. Its translation: CASSRQGYQPQHF.

V is TRBV5-4 and J is TRBJ2-3, with 8 bases matching TRBD2. The germline CDR1 and CDR2 sequences are SGHNT and YYREEE (reference sequence). The J segment lost 4 bases and the V segment lost 6 bases, leaving 16 bases of the junction unmatched. The length of the CDR3 is 17 residues. CDR3 DNA sequence: TGTGCCAGCACCCCCGGGGGGGGCGAAACCCGGGCAGATACGCAGTATTTT. Residues: CASTPGGGETRADTQYF.

J is TRBJ1-1 and V is TRBV4-3; D ambiguous. V was pared by 4 bases and J by 0 bases, with 9 bases between. The CDR3 sequence is 14 residues long. CDR1 and CDR2 from the germline V gene are LGHNA and YSLEER. The CDR3 sequence: CASSRARMNTEAFF. DNA for the CDR3: TGCGCCAGCAGCCGAGCGCGGATGAACACTGAAGCTTTCTTT.

This clone was detected only a few times. The rearrangement uses TRBV7-9 and TRBJ1-1, with unresolved D. V was pared by 3 bases and J by 7 bases, with 12 bases between. CDR3 length: 13 residues. The germline V gene has CDR1 SEHNR and CDR2 FQNEAQ (reference sequence). Here the CDR3 reads CASSFGEWSEAFF. CDR3 sequence (DNA): TGTGCCAGCAGCTTCGGTGAGTGGAGTGAAGCTTTCTTT.

V is TRBV6-2 or TRBV6-3 and J is TRBJ2-7, with 10 bases matching TRBD2. V lost 0 bases and J lost 5; bases outside the gene matches: 7. The CDR3 spans 16 residues. CDR1 is MNHEY, CDR2 SVGEGT, per germline. The CDR3 is CASSYSLAGAANEQYF. DNA for the CDR3: TGTGCCAGCAGTTACTCGCTAGCGGGAGCGGCCAACGAGCAGTACTTC.

This clone was counted a single time. The chain recombines TRBV28 with TRBJ2-4; D perhaps matches TRBD2 (5 bases). Germline V lookup: CDR1 MDHEN, CDR2 SYDVKM. V gave up 8 bases and J gave up 0 bases, with 17 bases separating them. This CDR3 is 16 amino acids long. CDR3 sequence (DNA): TGTGCCAGCGGGATTGGACTTACCTCAGCCAAAAACATTCAGTACTTC. It codes for CASGIGLTSAKNIQYF.

This chain uses TRBV6-5 with TRBJ1-5, with a possible D match to TRBD1 (6 bases). Trimming took off 10 bases at V and 4 bases at J, with 14 bases between the two ends. The CDR3 is made up of 13 amino acids. Germline CDR1 MNHEY, CDR2 SVGAGI. In nucleotides, the CDR3 is TGTGCCACTACACGAGGGGGAAATCAGCCCCAGCATTTT. Translated, it gives CATTRGGNQPQHF.